These 13 T cell receptor beta chains share one sample of origin, sequenced in a study of identifying expanded T cells in peripheral blood. Here immunoSEQ multiplex PCR was the method, and the copy in TCRdb shows in-frame clones only, minus some. Of tens of thousands of clones listed, approximately 91% are singletons. The sample taken for sequencing was blood. Receptor source: a person aged 18-70 years in good health.

The V and J genes are TRBV6-1 and TRBJ2-7, with D perhaps matching TRBD1 (6 bases). V lost 6 bases to trimming and J lost 3 bases, with 12 bases between them. CDR3 length equals 13 residues. Germline V gives CDR1 MNHNS, CDR2 SASEGT. The DNA for the CDR3 is TGTGCCAGCAGGGCCGGACAGTACTACGAGCAGTACTTC. It yields the protein CASRAGQYYEQYF.

This chain links TRBV5-1 with TRBJ2-1; no firm D call. V was pared by 0 bases and J by 4 bases, with 8 bases between. This CDR3 contains 14 residues. In germline, CDR1 is SGHRS, CDR2 YFSETQ. The CDR3 loop is CASSLGLGYNEQFF. In DNA, the CDR3 is TGCGCCAGCAGCTTGGGGTTGGGGTACAATGAGCAGTTCTTC.

This sequence joins TRBV6-5 and TRBJ2-1; TRBD2 aligns across 11 bases. V dropped 6 bases and J dropped 6; count of bases not matched to a gene: 4. The length of the CDR3 is 14 residues. Germline loops: CDR1 MNHEY, CDR2 SVGAGI. The CDR3 here is CASRRTSGFNEQFF. The CDR3 region has the DNA TGTGCCAGCAGAAGGACTAGCGGGTTCAATGAGCAGTTCTTC.

The V and J genes are TRBV5-1 and TRBJ1-1; tentatively, D is TRBD1 (6 bases). Germline V lookup: CDR1 SGHRS, CDR2 YFSETQ. V was pared by 0 bases and J by 0 bases, with 9 bases between. This CDR3 region has 15 residues. The CDR3 here is CASSLGGQMNTEAFF. The CDR3 DNA sequence: TGCGCCAGCAGCTTGGGGGGACAAATGAACACTGAAGCTTTCTTT.

The gene calls are TRBV5-1 and TRBJ1-1, with TRBD1 as a possible D gene (5 bases). Per germline, CDR1 SGHRS and CDR2 YFSETQ. The CDR3 is 15 amino acids. The V and J ends lost 4 bases and 4 bases respectively, with 17 bases between them. The CDR3, as DNA: TGCGCCAGCAGCACCCAGGGCCTAGGAGGCACTGAAGCTTTCTTT. Amino acids: CASSTQGLGGTEAFF.

This chain connects TRBV5-6 to TRBJ2-3; 9 bases align to TRBD2. The germline CDR1 and CDR2 sequences are SGHDT and YYEEEE. V was pared by 1 base and J by 4 bases, with 4 bases of the junction left unmatched. The CDR3 has 15 residues. The DNA for the CDR3 is TGTGCCAGCAGCTTGCGGCTAGCGGGGTCAGATACGCAGTATTTT. Translating gives CASSLRLAGSDTQYF. The full variable domain, completed using reference TRBV5-6 and TRBJ2-3, is DAGVTQSPTHLIKTRGQQVTLRCSPKSGHDTVSWYQQALGQGPQFIFQYYEEEERQRGNFPDRFSGHQFPNYSSELNVNALLLGDSALYLCASSLRLAGSDTQYFGPGTRLTVL.

This clone has more than one count but fewer than ten. The rearrangement uses TRBV5-5 and TRBJ1-2, with D maybe TRBD1 (6 bases). The CDR3 has 15 amino acids. V dropped 4 bases and J dropped 1 base, with 14 bases sitting between them. Germline CDR1 SGHKS, CDR2 YYEKEE (reference sequence). The CDR3 DNA is TGTGCCAGCAGCCTCAACAGGGCCCTTAACTATGGCTACACCTTC. As protein: CASSLNRALNYGYTF.

Remarks on this clone: Other nucleotide sequences from this sample produce the same CDR3. This chain joins TRBV2 and TRBJ1-1; tentative D call: TRBD1 (5 bases). The V end was cut by 6 bases, the J end by 1 base, with 12 bases between. The CDR3 has 14 amino acids. The V gene's germline CDR1 is SNHLY and CDR2 FYNNEI. This chain's CDR3 is CASRTDRSNTEAFF. CDR3 sequence (DNA): TGTGCCAGCAGGACCGACAGATCGAACACTGAAGCTTTCTTT. Variable domain in full (rest from reference TRBV2 and TRBJ1-1): EPEVTQTPSHQVTQMGQEVILRCVPISNHLYFYWYRQILGQKVEFLVSFYNNEISEKSEIFDDQFSVERPDGSNFTLKIRSTKLEDSAMYFCASRTDRSNTEAFFGQGTRLTVV.

The V and J genes are TRBV19 and TRBJ1-5; D possibly corresponds to TRBD1 (6 bases). The CDR3 is 17 amino acids. Germline V gives CDR1 LNHDA, CDR2 SQIVND (reference sequence). Trimming cost V 2 bases and J 0 bases, with 14 bases left between them. In DNA form, the CDR3 reads TGTGCCAGTAGTATAAAGATGGGACACCTTAGCAATCAGCCCCAGCATTTT. Amino acids: CASSIKMGHLSNQPQHF.

This chain connects TRBV5-1 to TRBJ1-1, with a possible D match to TRBD1 (6 bases). The V and J ends lost 4 bases and 4 bases respectively, with 17 bases between them. Looked up from germline, CDR1 is SGHRS and CDR2 is YFSETQ. This CDR3 is built from 15 residues. Written as DNA, the CDR3 is TGCGCCAGCAGCGGAGGTAAACAGGGTCCCACTGAAGCTTTCTTT. Protein sequence: CASSGGKQGPTEAFF.

This sequence joins TRBV27 and TRBJ2-3, with 11 bases aligning to TRBD1. This CDR3 contains 14 residues. The germline V gene encodes CDR1 MNHEY and CDR2 SMNVEV (reference sequence). The trim removed 4 bases at V and 4 bases at J, leaving 1 base unmatched. Written as DNA, the CDR3 is TGTGCCAGCAGTTGGACAGGGGGCGCAGATACGCAGTATTTT. This encodes CASSWTGGADTQYF.

This clone has only one observation. This chain links TRBV5-1 with TRBJ1-4, with unresolved D. The CDR3 has 14 residues. The germline V gene has CDR1 SGHRS and CDR2 YFSETQ. Trimming shortened V by 0 bases and J by 5 bases, and 8 bases separated the two germline ends. DNA of the CDR3: TGCGCCAGCAGCTTGGGTCGGTCGAATGAAAAACTGTTTTTT. This gives the protein CASSLGRSNEKLFF.

The chain uses TRBV7-9 and TRBJ2-7; TRBD1 aligns across 7 bases. V lost 5 bases, J lost 6 bases, and 7 bases stayed unmatched. This CDR3 is built from 13 residues. Germline loops: CDR1 SEHNR, CDR2 FQNEAQ (reference sequence). Written as DNA, the CDR3 is TGTGCCAGCAGCCTAGACAGGGTAGGCGAGCAGTACTTC. It is translated as CASSLDRVGEQYF.